The rows below give T cell receptor beta chains drawn from one sample of a study of blood T cell repertoires in COVID-19. Assay: immunoSEQ multiplex PCR; the TCRdb copy retains only in-frame clones and omits some. The data contain approximately 270,000 clones, 80% to 90% of them singletons. Sequencing was done on a sample of peripheral blood. These TCRs come from a woman in her 70s with acute or convalescent COVID-19. Both conserved end residues are trimmed from each CDR3. Clone size is not always given. Where it is, it says once, few, many or a class for expanded clones.

len	abundance	v_gene	CDR3aa
15	NA	TRBV2	ASFPSGQGAKGTEAF
15	NA	TRBV4-2	ASSQDLTLEEGETQY
12	few	TRBV5-4	ASSWSGGRTEAF
11	NA	TRBV3-1/TRBV3-2	ASGTGAGNTIY
11	NA	TRBV5-4	ASSRDRGNEQF
12	few	TRBV3-1/TRBV3-2	ASSLKGAYTEAF
12	NA	TRBV7-9	ASSPGSLTPDAF
12	NA	TRBV5-1	ASSLGAGNTEAF
12	NA	TRBV19	ASSITGGTTEAF
14	NA	TRBV5-4	ASSLGRGGNADTQY
11	NA	TRBV27	ASSLRGTVEAF
14	NA	TRBV5-6	ASSFLVTGDHNEQF
13	few	TRBV5-4	ASSLRTRANTEAF
13	NA	TRBV7-9	ASSPPGVGNTEAF
11	NA	TRBV3-1/TRBV3-2	ASSQVASYFYT
14	NA	TRBV18	ASSPQAGAATDTQY
13	NA	TRBV5-4	ASSSDRKVKGTQY
13	NA	TRBV21-1	ASSKVGTAHTEAF
12	NA	TRBV4-1	ASRPNRGLEKLF
10	once	TRBV6-6	ASTAGITEAF
10	once	TRBV11-2	ASSWTDYEQY
9	once	TRBV6-6	ATSGDYGYT
11	NA	TRBV6-5	ASRRDSSNEQF
11	NA	TRBV25-1	ASRDAGDAEAF
12	NA	TRBV6-5	ASSRGKVVNEQF
11	NA	TRBV3-1/TRBV3-2	ASSHTWSTEAF
14	NA	TRBV7-3	ASSLLPPGQNYGYT
14	NA	TRBV4-1	ASSPYRTGGRNEQF